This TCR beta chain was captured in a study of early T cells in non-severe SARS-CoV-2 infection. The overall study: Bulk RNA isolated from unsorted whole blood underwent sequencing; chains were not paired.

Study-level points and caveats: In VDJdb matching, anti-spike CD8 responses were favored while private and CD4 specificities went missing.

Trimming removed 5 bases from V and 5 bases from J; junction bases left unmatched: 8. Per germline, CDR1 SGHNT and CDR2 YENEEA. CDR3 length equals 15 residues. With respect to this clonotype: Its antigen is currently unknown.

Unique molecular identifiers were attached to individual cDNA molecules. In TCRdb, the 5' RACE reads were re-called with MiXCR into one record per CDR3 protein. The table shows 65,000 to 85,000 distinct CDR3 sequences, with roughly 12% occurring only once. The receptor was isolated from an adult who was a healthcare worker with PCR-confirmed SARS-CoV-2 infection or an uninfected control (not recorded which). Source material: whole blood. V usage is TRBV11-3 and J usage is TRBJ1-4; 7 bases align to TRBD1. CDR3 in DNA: TGTGCCAGCAGCCAACGGGACAGCCCGAATGAAAAACTGTTTTTT. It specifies CASSQRDSPNEKLFF.